These 11 T cell receptor beta chains came from one sample sequenced in a study of blood T cell repertoires in COVID-19. The method was immunoSEQ multiplex PCR; TCRdb's version includes in-frame clones alone and lacks a portion of them. Found here are about 270,000 clones, around nine tenths of them singletons; the top ten hold about 2.6%. Material: PBMCs or T cells enriched from blood (not recorded which). These receptors all come from a woman aged 18-35 years who had recovered from COVID-19.

The J gene is TRBJ2-6, the V gene TRBV13; D is possibly TRBD2 (7 bases). CDR1 and CDR2 from the germline V gene are PRHDT and FYEKMQ (reference sequence). V was cut by 0 bases and J by 3 bases, with 9 bases left in between. The CDR3 consists of 16 residues. The CDR3 DNA reads TGTGCCAGCAGCTTAGGCGGGGGGCGTGGGGCCAACGTCCTGACTTTC. Protein sequence: CASSLGGGRGANVLTF.

This chain links TRBV7-2 with TRBJ2-1, with 8 bases fitting TRBD2. After removal of 5 bases from V and 0 bases from J, the junction contained 6 bases not matched to a gene. The CDR3 is 16 amino acids. Germline lookup yields CDR1 SGHTA and CDR2 FQGNSA. The CDR3 protein is CASSPSRGGSYNEQFF. Written as DNA, the CDR3 is TGTGCCAGCAGCCCAAGTCGGGGGGGCTCCTACAATGAGCAGTTCTTC.

The chain joins TRBV5-1 to TRBJ1-1; 9 bases line up with TRBD1. V lost 0 bases and J lost 6; bases outside the gene matches: 3. Germline CDR1 SGHRS, CDR2 YFSETQ. This CDR3 has 14 amino acids. The CDR3 DNA follows: TGCGCCAGCAGCTTGGCGGGACAGGGCGCTGAAGCTTTCTTT. Translation: CASSLAGQGAEAFF.

The rearrangement links TRBV7-6 to TRBJ2-1; D is undetermined. This CDR3 is 16 amino acids long. The V gene lost 1 base and the J gene lost 0 bases, with 10 bases spanning the gap. Germline-derived CDR1 and CDR2 are SGHVS and FNYEAQ. CDR3: CASSLGPSSSYNEQFF. The CDR3 nucleotides are TGTGCCAGCAGCTTAGGCCCGAGTAGCTCCTACAATGAGCAGTTCTTC.

J is TRBJ2-3 and V is TRBV7-2, with 12 bases that match TRBD2. CDR1 and CDR2 from the germline V gene are SGHTA and FQGNSA. This CDR3 has 19 residues. Trimming at V came to 2 bases and at J to 2 bases, leaving 11 bases not matched to a gene. CDR3 amino acids: CASSLKLAGGQINTDTQYF. CDR3 coding DNA: TGTGCCAGCAGCTTAAAACTAGCGGGGGGCCAAATAAACACAGATACGCAGTATTTT.

This clone has only one observation. V is TRBV7-2 and J is TRBJ1-3; 7 bases fit TRBD1. Germline V gene lookup returns CDR1 SGHTA and CDR2 FQGNSA. Trimming removed 4 bases from V and 1 base from J; junction bases left unmatched: 16. The CDR3 contains 19 residues. CDR3 bases: TGTGCCAGCAGCTCAAAGATACTGACAGGGAGTCGATCTGGAAACACCATATATTTT. Translation gives CASSSKILTGSRSGNTIYF.

The V gene is TRBV7-2, the J gene TRBJ2-5, with 8 nucleotides matching TRBD1. CDR1 is SGHTA, CDR2 FQGNSA, per germline. This CDR3 spans 15 amino acids. J lost 2 bases, V lost 3 bases, and 5 bases had no gene match. CDR3 DNA: TGTGCCAGCAGCTTTGCCGGGACAGGACAAGAGACCCAGTACTTC. Translated: CASSFAGTGQETQYF.

V gene TRBV30 combines with J gene TRBJ1-1, with 9 bases matching TRBD1. Trimming at V came to 5 bases and at J to 6 bases, leaving 13 bases not matched to a gene. The germline gives CDR1 GTSNPN, CDR2 SVGIG (reference sequence). The CDR3 covers 15 residues. The CDR3 loop reads CAWGGTGRMVAEAFF. CDR3 coding DNA: TGTGCCTGGGGTGGGACAGGGAGGATGGTTGCTGAAGCTTTCTTT.

The rearrangement joins TRBV5-1 to TRBJ1-1; D not resolved. The CDR3 has 17 amino acids. Germline V gene sequence: CDR1 SGHRS, CDR2 YFSETQ. V lost 4 bases and J 4 bases, leaving 23 bases between the germline ends. CDR3 residues: CASSTSGVVLGGTEAFF. The CDR3 region has the DNA TGCGCCAGCAGCACGTCGGGCGTGGTACTTGGAGGCACTGAAGCTTTCTTT.

This chain connects TRBV11-2 to TRBJ2-7; D is perhaps TRBD2 (5 bases). Germline assignment: CDR1 SGHAT and CDR2 FQNNGV. Trimming removed 5 bases from V and 5 bases from J, with 16 bases in between. The CDR3 contains 14 residues. In DNA form, the CDR3 reads TGTGCCAGCAGCCATAACCTGGACTTTAACGAGCAGTACTTC. Translating gives CASSHNLDFNEQYF. Using reference TRBV11-2 and TRBJ2-7 for the parts outside the CDR3, the full variable domain is EAGVAQSPRYKIIEKRQSVAFWCNPISGHATLYWYQQILGQGPKLLIQFQNNGVVDDSQLPKDRFSAERLKGVDSTLKIQPAKLEDSAVYLCASSHNLDFNEQYFGPGTRLTVT.

A single count supports this clone. The rearrangement links TRBV14 to TRBJ1-2; 8 bases match TRBD1. CDR3 length: 18 residues. In germline, CDR1 is SGHDN, CDR2 FVKESK. V lost 2 bases to trimming and J lost 5 bases; unmatched junction nucleotides: 16. The CDR3 bases are TGTGCCAGCAGCCAAATTACCCGGGACAGGCGATACAAGTATGGCTACACCTTC. Protein product: CASSQITRDRRYKYGYTF.